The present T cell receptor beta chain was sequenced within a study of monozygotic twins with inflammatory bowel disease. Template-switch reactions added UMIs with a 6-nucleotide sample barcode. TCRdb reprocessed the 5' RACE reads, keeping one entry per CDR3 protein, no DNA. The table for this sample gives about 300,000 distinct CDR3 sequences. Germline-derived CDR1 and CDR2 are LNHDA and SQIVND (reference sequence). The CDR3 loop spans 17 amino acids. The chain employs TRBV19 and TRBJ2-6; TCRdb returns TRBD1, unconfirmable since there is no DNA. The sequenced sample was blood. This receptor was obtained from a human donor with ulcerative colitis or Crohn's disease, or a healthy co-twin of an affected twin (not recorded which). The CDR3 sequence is CASSPQGVTGGANVLTF.